This T cell receptor beta chain was identified during a study of human T cells and chemical hapten exposure. Study conclusions and caveats: With regard to DPC sensitization, TCRs above 1 in 1000 frequency did not change.

The V segment lost 5 bases and the J segment 2 bases; nucleotides outside the gene matches: 9. Germline CDR1 reads SEHNR; CDR2 reads FQNEAQ (reference sequence). CDR3 length: 16 amino acids. As to time point: healthy volunteer bleed at 2 weeks. Unfractionated whole blood was the source of the extracted total RNA. Attachment of unique molecular identifiers to individual cDNA molecules was performed in the library. As processed by the authors: Sample-level TCR yields exhibited a median of about 96,000, with a range of roughly 20,000 to 750,000. TCRdb recomputed calls from the RACE reads with MiXCR, one row per CDR3 protein. These V and J calls rely on TCRdb rather than the paper's analysis. The sample shows about 130,000 distinct CDR3 sequences, roughly 9% of them seen only once. This clonotype appeared many times. The antigen is not known.

The V call is TRBV7-9, the J call TRBJ2-1, with 7 bases lining up with TRBD2. This TCR derives from a male donor in good health. Some clones in this sample may be carry-over from other donors' samples. Specimen: whole blood. The CDR3 here is CASSPSTSDTYNEQFF. In DNA form, the CDR3 reads TGTGCCAGCAGCCCCTCTACTAGCGACACCTACAATGAGCAGTTCTTC.